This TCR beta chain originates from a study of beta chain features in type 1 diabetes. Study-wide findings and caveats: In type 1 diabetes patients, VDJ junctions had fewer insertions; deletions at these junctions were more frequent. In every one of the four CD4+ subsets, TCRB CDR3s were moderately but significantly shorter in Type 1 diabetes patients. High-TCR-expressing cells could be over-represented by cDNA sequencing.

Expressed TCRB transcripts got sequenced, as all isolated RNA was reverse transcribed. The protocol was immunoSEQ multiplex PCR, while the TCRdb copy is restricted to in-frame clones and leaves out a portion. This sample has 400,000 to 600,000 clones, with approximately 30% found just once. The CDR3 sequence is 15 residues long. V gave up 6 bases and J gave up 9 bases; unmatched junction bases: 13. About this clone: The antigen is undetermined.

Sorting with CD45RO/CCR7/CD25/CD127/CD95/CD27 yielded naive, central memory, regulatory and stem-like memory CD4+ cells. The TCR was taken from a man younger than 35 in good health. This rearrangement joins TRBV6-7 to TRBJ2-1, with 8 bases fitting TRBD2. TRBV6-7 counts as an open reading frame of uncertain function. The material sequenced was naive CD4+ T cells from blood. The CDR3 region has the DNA TGTGCCAGCAGCCGCCGGGACGGGAGGGGAGGTGAGCAGTTCTTC. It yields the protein CASSRRDGRGGEQFF.